This T cell receptor beta chain was captured by sequencing in a study of vaccination and CD4 T cells after COVID-19. Treatment denoted: approximately 11-day PBMC culture with coronavirus spike peptide pools or control peptides (ViraFEST assay). CD4+ T cells that came from the unexposed donor were collected before the COVID-19 pandemic (2011-2018). Germline V gene sequence: CDR1 SEHNR, CDR2 FQNEAQ (reference sequence). J gave up 5 bases and V 6 bases, and 11 bases lay outside the gene matches. This CDR3 comprises 15 residues. Cultured CD4+ T-cell DNA underwent Oncomine TCR Beta short-read sequencing. Each CDR3 protein gets one entry after TCRdb re-called the PCR reads with MiXCR. The table lists roughly 940 distinct CDR3 sequences, roughly 17% of them singletons. This clonotype is medium-sized (0.01 to 0.1%) in the sample. Antigen: not known.

The sequencing sample was made of CD4+ T cells from blood, cultured in vitro. The TCR was taken from a human donor in good health. V and J are TRBV7-9 and TRBJ2-3, with TRBD1 matching over 7 bases. CDR3 DNA: TGTGCCAGCAGACGCGGCAGGGGGAATGAAGATACGCAGTATTTT. Its translation: CASRRGRGNEDTQYF.